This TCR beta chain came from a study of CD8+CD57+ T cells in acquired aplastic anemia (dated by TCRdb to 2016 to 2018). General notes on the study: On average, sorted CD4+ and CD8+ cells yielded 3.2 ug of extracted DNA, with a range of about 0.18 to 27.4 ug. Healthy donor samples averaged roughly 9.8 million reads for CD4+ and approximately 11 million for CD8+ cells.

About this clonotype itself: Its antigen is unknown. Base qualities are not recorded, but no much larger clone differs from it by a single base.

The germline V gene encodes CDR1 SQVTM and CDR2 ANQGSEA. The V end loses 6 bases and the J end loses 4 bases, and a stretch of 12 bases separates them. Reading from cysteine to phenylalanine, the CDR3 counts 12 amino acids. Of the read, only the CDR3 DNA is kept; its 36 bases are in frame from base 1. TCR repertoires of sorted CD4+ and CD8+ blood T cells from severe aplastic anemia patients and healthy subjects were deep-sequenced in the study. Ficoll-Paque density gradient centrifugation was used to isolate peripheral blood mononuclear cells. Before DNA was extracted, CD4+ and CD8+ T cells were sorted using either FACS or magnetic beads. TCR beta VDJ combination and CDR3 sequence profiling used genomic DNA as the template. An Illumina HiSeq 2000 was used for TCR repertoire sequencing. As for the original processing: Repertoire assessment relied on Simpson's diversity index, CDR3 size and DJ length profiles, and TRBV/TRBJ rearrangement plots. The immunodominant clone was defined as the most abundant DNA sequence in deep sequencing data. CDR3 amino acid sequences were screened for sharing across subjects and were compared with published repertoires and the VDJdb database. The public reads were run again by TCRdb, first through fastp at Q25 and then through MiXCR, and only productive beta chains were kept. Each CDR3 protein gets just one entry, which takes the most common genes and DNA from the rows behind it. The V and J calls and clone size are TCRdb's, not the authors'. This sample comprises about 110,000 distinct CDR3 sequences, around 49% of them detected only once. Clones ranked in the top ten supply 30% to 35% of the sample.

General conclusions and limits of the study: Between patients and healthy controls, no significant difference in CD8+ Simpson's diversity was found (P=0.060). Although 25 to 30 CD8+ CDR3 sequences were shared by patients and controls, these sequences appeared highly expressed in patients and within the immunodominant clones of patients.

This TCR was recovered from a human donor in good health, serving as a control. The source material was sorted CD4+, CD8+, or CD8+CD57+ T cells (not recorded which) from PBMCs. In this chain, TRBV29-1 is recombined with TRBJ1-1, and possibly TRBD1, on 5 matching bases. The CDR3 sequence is CSVTREGTEAFF. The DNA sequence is TGCAGCGTAACCAGGGAGGGCACTGAAGCTTTCTTT. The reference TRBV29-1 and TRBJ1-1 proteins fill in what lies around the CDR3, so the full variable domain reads SAVISQKPSRDICQRGTSLTIQCQVDSQVTMMFWYRQQPGQSLTLIATANQGSEATYESGFVIDKFPISRPNLTFSTLTVSNMSPEDSSIYLCSVTREGTEAFFGQGTRLTVV.